The clone carrying this TCR beta chain appeared once. Germline V gene sequence: CDR1 SGHDT, CDR2 YYEEEE. The CDR3 length is 13 residues. The V gene end was trimmed by 7 bases and the J gene end by 0 bases; junction bases not matched to a gene: 2. These data originate in a study of pediatric ulcerative colitis. Libraries were prepared by immunoSEQ multiplex PCR; TCRdb keeps only in-frame clonotypes and omits some of them. Of more than 50,000 clones in the sample, 77% were seen once. Material: blood. This receptor was identified in a boy aged 5-17 years with moderate ulcerative colitis. J is TRBJ2-3 and V is TRBV5-6; 7 bases fit TRBD2. CDR3 in DNA: TGTGCCAGCCGGGGGGAGAGCACAGATACGCAGTATTTT. Its protein product is CASRGESTDTQYF.